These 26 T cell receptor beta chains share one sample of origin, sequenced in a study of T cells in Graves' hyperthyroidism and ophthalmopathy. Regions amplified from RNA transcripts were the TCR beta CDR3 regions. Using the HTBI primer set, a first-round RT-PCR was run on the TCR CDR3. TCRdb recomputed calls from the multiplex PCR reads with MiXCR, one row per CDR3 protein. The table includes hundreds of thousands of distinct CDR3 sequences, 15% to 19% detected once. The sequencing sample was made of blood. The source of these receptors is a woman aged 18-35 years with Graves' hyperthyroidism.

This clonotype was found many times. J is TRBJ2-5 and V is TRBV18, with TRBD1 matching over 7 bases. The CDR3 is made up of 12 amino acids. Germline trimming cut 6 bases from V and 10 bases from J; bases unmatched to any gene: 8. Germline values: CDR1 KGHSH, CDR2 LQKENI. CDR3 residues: CASSLDRACQYF. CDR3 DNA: TGTGCCAGCTCCCTTGACAGGGCGTGCCAGTACTTC.

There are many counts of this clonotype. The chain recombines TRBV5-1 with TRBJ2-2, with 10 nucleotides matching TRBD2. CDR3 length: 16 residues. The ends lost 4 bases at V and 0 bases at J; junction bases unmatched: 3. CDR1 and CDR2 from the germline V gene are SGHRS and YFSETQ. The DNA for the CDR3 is TGCGCCAGCAGCCCTGGACTAGCGGCGAACACCGGGGAGCTGTTTTTT. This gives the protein CASSPGLAANTGELFF.

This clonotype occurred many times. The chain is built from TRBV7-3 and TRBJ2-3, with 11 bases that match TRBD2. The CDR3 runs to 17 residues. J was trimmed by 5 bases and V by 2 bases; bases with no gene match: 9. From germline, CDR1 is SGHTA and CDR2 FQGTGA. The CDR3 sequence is CASSLQPSGRIGDTQYF. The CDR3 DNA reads TGTGCCAGCAGCTTACAACCTAGCGGGAGGATAGGAGATACGCAGTATTTT.

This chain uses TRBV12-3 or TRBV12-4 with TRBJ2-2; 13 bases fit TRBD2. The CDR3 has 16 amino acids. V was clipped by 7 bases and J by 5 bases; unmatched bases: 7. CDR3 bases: TGTGCCAGCACCATCGGACTAGCGGGGGTTACCGGGGAGCTGTTTTTT. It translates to CASTIGLAGVTGELFF.

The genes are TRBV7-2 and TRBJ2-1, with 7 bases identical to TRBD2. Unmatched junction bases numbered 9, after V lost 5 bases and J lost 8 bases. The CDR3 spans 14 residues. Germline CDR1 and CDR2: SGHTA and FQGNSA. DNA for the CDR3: TGTGCCAGCAGCCCAACGGGGGGTTACGATGAGCAGTTCTTC. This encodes CASSPTGGYDEQFF.

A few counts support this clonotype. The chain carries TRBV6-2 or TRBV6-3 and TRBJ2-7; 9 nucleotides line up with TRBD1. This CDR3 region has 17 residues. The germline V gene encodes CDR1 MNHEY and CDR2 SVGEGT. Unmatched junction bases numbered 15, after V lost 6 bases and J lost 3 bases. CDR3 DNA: TGTGCCAGCAGGTCCGGGACAGGGCTCGTTACAGGCTACGAGCAGTACTTC. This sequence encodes CASRSGTGLVTGYEQYF.

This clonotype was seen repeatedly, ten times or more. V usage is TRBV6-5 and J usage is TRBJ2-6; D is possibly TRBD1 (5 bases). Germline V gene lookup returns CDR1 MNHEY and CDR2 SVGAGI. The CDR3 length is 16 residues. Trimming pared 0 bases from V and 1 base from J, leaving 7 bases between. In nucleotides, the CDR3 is TGTGCCAGCAGTTACTCGTCAGGGTCTGGGGCCAACGTCCTGACTTTC. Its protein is CASSYSSGSGANVLTF.

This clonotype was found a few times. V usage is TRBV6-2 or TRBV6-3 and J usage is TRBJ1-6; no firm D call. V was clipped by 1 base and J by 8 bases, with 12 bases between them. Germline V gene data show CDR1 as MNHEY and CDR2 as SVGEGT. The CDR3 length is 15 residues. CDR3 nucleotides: TGTGCCAGCAGTTACTTGACTTTTCGACATTCACCCCTCCACTTT. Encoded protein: CASSYLTFRHSPLHF.

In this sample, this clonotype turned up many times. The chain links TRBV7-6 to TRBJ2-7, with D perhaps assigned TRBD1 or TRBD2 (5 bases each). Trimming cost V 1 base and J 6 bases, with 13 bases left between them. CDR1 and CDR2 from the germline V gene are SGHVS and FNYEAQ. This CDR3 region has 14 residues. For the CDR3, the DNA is TGTGCCAGCAGCTTAGATCCCGGGGCCGGCGAGCAGTACTTC. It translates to CASSLDPGAGEQYF.

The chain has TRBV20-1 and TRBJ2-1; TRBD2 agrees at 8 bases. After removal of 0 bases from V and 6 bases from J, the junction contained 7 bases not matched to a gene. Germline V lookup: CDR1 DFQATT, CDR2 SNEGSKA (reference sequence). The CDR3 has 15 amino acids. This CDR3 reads CSARDRGGPGNEQFF. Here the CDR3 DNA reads TGCAGTGCTAGAGATCGGGGGGGTCCGGGCAATGAGCAGTTCTTC.

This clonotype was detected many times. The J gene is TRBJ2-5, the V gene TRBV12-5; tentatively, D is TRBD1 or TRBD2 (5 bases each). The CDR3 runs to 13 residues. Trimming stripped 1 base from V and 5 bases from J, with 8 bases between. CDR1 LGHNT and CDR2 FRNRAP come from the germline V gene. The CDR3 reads CASGLAGRETQYF. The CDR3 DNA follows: TGTGCTAGTGGTTTGGCGGGACGGGAGACCCAGTACTTC.

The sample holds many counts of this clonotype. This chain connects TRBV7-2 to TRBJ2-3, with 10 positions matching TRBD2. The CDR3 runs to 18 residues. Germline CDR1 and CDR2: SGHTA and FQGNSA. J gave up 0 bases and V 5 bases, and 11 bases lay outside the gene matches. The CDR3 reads CASSPQREGRWSTDTQYF. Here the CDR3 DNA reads TGTGCCAGCAGCCCTCAGCGGGAGGGCCGGTGGAGCACAGATACGCAGTATTTT.

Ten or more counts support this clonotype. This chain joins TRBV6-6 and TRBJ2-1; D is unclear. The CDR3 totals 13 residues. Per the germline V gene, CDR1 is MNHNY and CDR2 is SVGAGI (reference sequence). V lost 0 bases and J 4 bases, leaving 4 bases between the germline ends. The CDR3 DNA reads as TGTGCCAGCAGTTACTCAGGGTACAATGAGCAGTTCTTC. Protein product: CASSYSGYNEQFF.

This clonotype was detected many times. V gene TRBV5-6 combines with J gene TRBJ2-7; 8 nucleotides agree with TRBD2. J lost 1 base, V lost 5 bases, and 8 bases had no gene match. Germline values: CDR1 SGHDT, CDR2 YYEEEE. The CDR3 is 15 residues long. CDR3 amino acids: CASRYSSGLSYEQYF. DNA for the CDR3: TGTGCCAGCAGATACTCTAGCGGGCTGTCCTACGAGCAGTACTTC.

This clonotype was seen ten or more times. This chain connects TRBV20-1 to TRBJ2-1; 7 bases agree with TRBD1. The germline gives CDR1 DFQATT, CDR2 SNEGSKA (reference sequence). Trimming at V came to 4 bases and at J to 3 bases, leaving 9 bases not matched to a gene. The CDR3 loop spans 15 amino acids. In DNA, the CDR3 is TGCAGTGCTAAGAAAGGGGGCTCCTTCTACAATGAGCAGTTCTTC. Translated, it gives CSAKKGGSFYNEQFF.

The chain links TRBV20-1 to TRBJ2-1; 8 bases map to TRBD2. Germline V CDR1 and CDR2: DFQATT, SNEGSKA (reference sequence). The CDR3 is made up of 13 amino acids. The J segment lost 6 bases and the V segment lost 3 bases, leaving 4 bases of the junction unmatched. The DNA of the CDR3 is TGCAGTGCTAGGGGCGGGGGGTTCAATGAGCAGTTCTTC. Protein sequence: CSARGGGFNEQFF.

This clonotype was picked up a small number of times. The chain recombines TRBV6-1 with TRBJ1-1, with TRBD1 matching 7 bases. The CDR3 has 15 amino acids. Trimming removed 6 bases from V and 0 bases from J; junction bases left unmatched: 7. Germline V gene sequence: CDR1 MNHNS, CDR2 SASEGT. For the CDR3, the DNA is TGTGCCAGCAGATCGACAGGGAGCATGAACACTGAAGCTTTCTTT. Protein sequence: CASRSTGSMNTEAFF.

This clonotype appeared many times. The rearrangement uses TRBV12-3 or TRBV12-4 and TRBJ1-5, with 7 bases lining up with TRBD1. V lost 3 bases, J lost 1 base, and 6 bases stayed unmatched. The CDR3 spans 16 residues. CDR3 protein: CASSLGRGISNQPQHF. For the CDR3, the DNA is TGTGCCAGCAGTTTGGGCAGGGGGATAAGCAATCAGCCCCAGCATTTT.

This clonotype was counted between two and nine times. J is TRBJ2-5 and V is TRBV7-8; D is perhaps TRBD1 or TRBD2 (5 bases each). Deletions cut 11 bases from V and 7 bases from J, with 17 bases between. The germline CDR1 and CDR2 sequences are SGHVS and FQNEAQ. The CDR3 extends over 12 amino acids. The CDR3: CAARTLRGTQYF. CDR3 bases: TGTGCCGCGCGCACTCTGAGGGGGACCCAGTACTTC.

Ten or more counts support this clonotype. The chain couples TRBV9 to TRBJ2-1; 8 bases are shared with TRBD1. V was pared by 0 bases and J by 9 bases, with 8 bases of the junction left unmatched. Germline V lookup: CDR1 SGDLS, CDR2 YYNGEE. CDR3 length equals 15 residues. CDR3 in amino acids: CASSVVAGGITEQFF. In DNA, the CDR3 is TGTGCCAGCAGCGTAGTGGCAGGGGGCATCACTGAGCAGTTCTTC. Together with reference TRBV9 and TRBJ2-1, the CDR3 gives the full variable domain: DSGVTQTPKHLITATGQRVTLRCSPRSGDLSVYWYQQSLDQGLQFLIQYYNGEERAKGNILERFSAQQFPDLHSELNLSSLELGDSALYFCASSVVAGGITEQFFGPGTRLTVL.

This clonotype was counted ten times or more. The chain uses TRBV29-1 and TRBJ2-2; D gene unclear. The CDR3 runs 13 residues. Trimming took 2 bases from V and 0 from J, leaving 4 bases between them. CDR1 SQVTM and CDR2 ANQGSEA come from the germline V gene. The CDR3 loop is CSVELANTGELFF. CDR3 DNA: TGCAGCGTTGAATTGGCGAACACCGGGGAGCTGTTTTTT.

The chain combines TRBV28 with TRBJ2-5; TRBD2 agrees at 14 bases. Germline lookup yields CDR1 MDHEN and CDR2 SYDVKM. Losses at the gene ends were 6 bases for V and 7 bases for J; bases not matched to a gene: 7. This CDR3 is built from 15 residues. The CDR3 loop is CASSRLAGGGGTQYF. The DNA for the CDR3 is TGTGCCAGCAGCCGACTAGCGGGGGGGGGGGGGACCCAGTACTTC.

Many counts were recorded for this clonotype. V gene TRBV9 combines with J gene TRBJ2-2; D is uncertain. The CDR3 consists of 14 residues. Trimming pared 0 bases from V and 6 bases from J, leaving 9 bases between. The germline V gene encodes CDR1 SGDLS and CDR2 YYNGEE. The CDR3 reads CASSVEGWPGELFF. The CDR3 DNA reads TGTGCCAGCAGCGTAGAAGGATGGCCCGGGGAGCTGTTTTTT.

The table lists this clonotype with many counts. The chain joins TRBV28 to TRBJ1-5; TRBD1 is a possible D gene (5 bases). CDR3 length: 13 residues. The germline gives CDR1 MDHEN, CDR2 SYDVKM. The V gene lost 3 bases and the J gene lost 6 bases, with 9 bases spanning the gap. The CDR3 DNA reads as TGTGCCAGCAGTTTCGCAGGGACTCAGCCCCAGCATTTT. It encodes CASSFAGTQPQHF.

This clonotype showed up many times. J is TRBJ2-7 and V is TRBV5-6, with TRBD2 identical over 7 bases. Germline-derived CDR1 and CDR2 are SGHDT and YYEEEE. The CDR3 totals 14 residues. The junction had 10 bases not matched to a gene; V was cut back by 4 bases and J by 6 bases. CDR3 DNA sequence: TGTGCCAGCAGCCACGCCGGGGGGTTTGGCGAGCAGTACTTC. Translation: CASSHAGGFGEQYF.

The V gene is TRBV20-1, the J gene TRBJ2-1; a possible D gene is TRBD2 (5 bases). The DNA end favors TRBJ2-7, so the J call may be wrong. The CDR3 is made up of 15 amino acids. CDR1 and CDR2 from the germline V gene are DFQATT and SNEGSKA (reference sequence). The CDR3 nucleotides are TGCAGTGCTAGGGCCGCGAGGGTGGTGTGCAATGAGCAGTACTTC. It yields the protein CSARAARVVCNEQYF.